The source of this T cell receptor (beta chain) is a study of OX40 agonist ivuxolimab in advanced cancers. Per germline, CDR1 MNHEY and CDR2 SMNVEV (reference sequence). The CDR3 extends over 11 amino acids. Deletions cut 7 bases from V and 1 base from J, with 4 bases between. Produced via immunoSEQ multiplex PCR; TCRdb's table is partial and in-frame only. Among tens of thousands of clones listed, roughly 87% were seen once. This receptor was obtained from an adult with an advanced solid tumor such as melanoma, head and neck, liver or kidney cancer. V and J are TRBV27 and TRBJ1-1; D uncertain. The material was CD4+ or CD8+ T cells sorted from blood, obtained in a trial of the OX40 agonist ivuxolimab. This chain's CDR3 is CASTRNTEAFF. The CDR3 DNA follows: TGTGCCAGCACCCGGAACACTGAAGCTTTCTTT.